Following are 3 T cell receptor beta chains from one sample sequenced in a study of Graves' ophthalmopathy and Graves' hyperthyroidism (dated by TCRdb to the late 2010s). The instrument given in TCRdb is Illumina HiSeq 2000. TCR beta CDR3 regions were amplified from RNA transcripts for repertoire sequencing. A first-round RT-PCR used HTBI primers with the Qiagen OneStep RT-PCR kit, followed by a second-round multiplex PCR, size selection and purification. TCRdb reworked the public reads: Q25 trimming with fastp, MiXCR clone assembly, productive beta chains retained. All rows with the same CDR3 protein become a single entry with the most common DNA and genes. The sample table records just over 600,000 distinct CDR3 sequences; 22% of these occur just once. The ten biggest clones cover approximately 7.7% of the sample. Sequences were obtained from peripheral blood. These receptors came from a woman aged 18-35 years with stable Graves' hyperthyroidism. Some clones in this sample may be carry-over from other donors' samples. Donor details come from another sample of the same person, matched by shared clones.

This clonotype came up a few times. The chain couples TRBV4-2 to TRBJ1-3; no clear D gene. CDR1 is LGHNA and CDR2 is YNFKEQ in the germline V gene. This CDR3 region has 15 residues. V lost 0 bases to trimming and J lost 0 bases, with 6 bases between them. DNA of the CDR3: TGTGCCAGCAGCCAAGATGCAAGCTCTGGAAACACCATATATTTT. Translation gives CASSQDASSGNTIYF.

This chain joins TRBV7-9 and TRBJ1-5, with 8 bases fitting TRBD1. Germline V gene sequence: CDR1 SEHNR, CDR2 FQNEAQ (reference sequence). CDR3 length equals 13 residues. V lost 8 bases, J lost 5 bases, and 5 bases stayed unmatched. For the CDR3, the DNA is TGTGCCAGCTTACCGGACAGGGATCAGCCCCAGCATTTT. Protein: CASLPDRDQPQHF.

This clonotype was recorded many times. Given a much more abundant clone one base away, this may be a read error. V is TRBV2 and J is TRBJ2-4; no clear D gene. TRBJ2-5 explains the end of the DNA better; the J call may be wrong. The CDR3 is 15 amino acids. Germline CDR1 SNHLY, CDR2 FYNNEI. The CDR3 nucleotides read TGTGCCAGCAGTGAAGCGTCGGCATTGCGAGAGACCCAGTACTTC. It encodes CASSEASALRETQYF.